Listed below are T cell receptor beta chains from one sample, sequenced in a study of cytomegalovirus exposure and HLA in healthy donors. This table comes from immunoSEQ multiplex PCR, and its TCRdb copy is limited to in-frame clones, with some not included. The sample lists approximately 97,000 clones; less than 95% were seen once. The sample taken for sequencing was PBMCs. Receptors originate from a woman aged 18-29 years in good health and CMV-seronegative. Each CDR3 is given with its conserved first and last residue. Fields, in order: J gene, D gene, CDR3 length, clone size, V gene, CDR3 protein, CDR3 DNA. D genes are given only for firm matches. Some rows mark clone size as missing; the rest say once, few, many or name a class of expanded clone.

>TRBJ2-5|-|15|-|TRBV5-5
CASSPATRDQETQYF
TGTGCCAGCAGCCCAGCTACCAGGGACCAAGAGACCCAGTACTTC
>TRBJ2-3|TRBD2|14|-|TRBV2
CASPLAGGTDTQYF
TGTGCCAGCCCTTTAGCGGGGGGCACAGATACGCAGTATTTT
>TRBJ1-5|TRBD1|15|-|TRBV30
CAWSLGQGRNQPQHF
TGTGCCTGGAGCCTGGGACAGGGGAGGAATCAGCCCCAGCATTTT
>TRBJ2-3|-|15|-|TRBV13
CASSSLGQSTDTQYF
TGTGCCAGCAGCTCCTTAGGACAGAGCACAGATACGCAGTATTTT
>TRBJ2-7|-|11|-|TRBV27
CACRKAGEQYF
TGTGCCTGCAGGAAGGCGGGGGAGCAGTACTTC
>TRBJ1-1|-|13|-|TRBV5-8
CASSLRDRGGAFF
TGTGCCAGCAGCCTGCGGGACCGCGGGGGGGCTTTCTTT
>TRBJ1-1|-|13|-|TRBV9
CASSELVDTEAFF
TGTGCCAGCAGCGAACTAGTAGACACTGAAGCTTTCTTT
>TRBJ2-7|TRBD2|15|once|TRBV7-6
CASSLERGAGYEQYF
TGTGCCAGCAGCTTAGAGCGGGGGGCGGGGTACGAGCAGTACTTC
>TRBJ1-1|-|13|-|TRBV19
CASSPFGDTEAFF
TGTGCCAGTAGCCCGTTCGGTGACACTGAAGCTTTCTTT
>TRBJ1-1|-|14|once|TRBV27
CASSKQGRNTEAFF
TGTGCCAGCAGTAAGCAGGGGCGGAACACTGAAGCTTTCTTT
>TRBJ2-3|TRBD2|15|-|TRBV5-1
CASSRLGGGGDTQYF
TGCGCCAGCAGCCGTCTGGGCGGGGGAGGAGATACGCAGTATTTT
>TRBJ2-1|TRBD2|15|-|TRBV14
CASSQALAGRNEQFF
TGTGCCAGCAGCCAAGCACTAGCGGGGCGGAATGAGCAGTTCTTC
>TRBJ1-1|TRBD1|15|-|TRBV7-8
CASSLASGGQGKAFF
TGTGCCAGCAGCTTAGCGTCGGGGGGACAGGGGAAAGCTTTCTTT
>TRBJ2-3|-|15|-|TRBV6-5
CASSYSREITDTQYF
TGTGCCAGCAGTTACTCGAGGGAGATCACAGATACGCAGTATTTT
>TRBJ2-1|TRBD1|15|-|TRBV6-4
CASSARDRGSNEQFF
TGTGCCAGCAGCGCCCGGGACAGGGGGTCCAATGAGCAGTTCTTC
>TRBJ1-1|TRBD1|14|-|TRBV29-1
CSAGKGQSNTEAFF
TGCAGCGCCGGAAAGGGACAGTCGAACACTGAAGCTTTCTTT
>TRBJ2-1|TRBD2|15|-|TRBV6-1
CASRWLADTYNEQFF
TGTGCCAGCCGATGGCTAGCGGATACCTACAATGAGCAGTTCTTC
>TRBJ2-7|-|12|-|TRBV29-1
CSASPGDYEQYF
TGCAGCGCCAGTCCGGGGGACTACGAGCAGTACTTC
>TRBJ2-7|TRBD1|13|-|TRBV27
CASRWIGDSEQYF
TGTGCCAGCAGGTGGATAGGGGACAGCGAGCAGTACTTC
>TRBJ2-7|TRBD1|17|-|TRBV7-9
CASRPSGIRTGFSEQYF
TGTGCCAGCAGGCCCTCCGGGATAAGGACAGGGTTTTCCGAGCAGTACTTC